This TCR beta chain was recovered during a study of blood T cell repertoires in COVID-19. Turning to the study itself: Samples of COVID-19 (acute and convalescent) were obtained from the United States, Italy and Spain. The cDNA or gDNA used as material had been derived from T cells, B-cell-depleted T cells, or PBMCs.

The V segment lost 4 bases and the J segment 4 bases; nucleotides outside the gene matches: 3. The CDR3 has 14 residues. Germline V CDR1 and CDR2: SEHNR, FQNEAQ (reference sequence). As processed by the authors: Reference gene primer amplification in the assay estimated nucleated cell counts. TCRdb's table, derived via immunoSEQ multiplex PCR, lists solely in-frame clones and lacks some. The DNA gave D and trimming, while V, J and clone size come from that table. This sample yields 170,000 or so clones, of which 80% are seen a single time; 6% to 7.5% belongs to the top ten. The sequence was obtained from an older man with active or convalescent COVID-19. The gene calls are TRBV7-9 and TRBJ1-2, with 10 nucleotides matching TRBD1. What was sequenced was peripheral blood. CDR3 protein: CASSSRDRGYGYTF. DNA of the CDR3: TGTGCCAGCAGCTCCCGGGACAGGGGCTATGGCTACACCTTC.